These 17 T cell receptor beta chains originate from one sample sequenced in a study of cytomegalovirus exposure and HLA in healthy donors. With 60 Vbeta and 13 Jbeta primers, the PCR was carried out. Libraries were prepared by immunoSEQ multiplex PCR; TCRdb keeps only in-frame clonotypes and omits some of them. The table has about 160,000 clones, about 85% seen once; the top ten hold approximately 1.2%. The sequencing input was PBMCs. The source is a man in his forties or fifties in good health and CMV-seropositive.

This clone has a handful of counts. The V call is TRBV7-6, the J call TRBJ2-2; tentative D call: TRBD1 (6 bases). Per the germline V gene, CDR1 is SGHVS and CDR2 is FNYEAQ. The CDR3 length is 14 residues. V gave up 7 bases and J gave up 1 base, with 10 bases separating them. Written as DNA, the CDR3 is TGTGCCAGCAAACGGACAGAGAACACCGGGGAGCTGTTTTTT. It encodes CASKRTENTGELFF.

The J gene is TRBJ2-5, the V gene TRBV2; no reliable D call. Trimming took off 6 bases at V and 5 bases at J, with 7 bases between the two ends. The germline V gene has CDR1 SNHLY and CDR2 FYNNEI. This CDR3 region has 11 residues. CDR3 DNA: TGTGCCAGCAGCCCGCGGGAGACCCAGTACTTC. Encoded protein: CASSPRETQYF.

The V call is TRBV11-2, the J call TRBJ2-5; 9 bases are shared with TRBD2. V was clipped by 3 bases and J by 5 bases; unmatched bases: 10. This CDR3 comprises 16 residues. Germline CDR1 is SGHAT and CDR2 is FQNNGV. This CDR3 reads CASSFGAAGGRETQYF. The CDR3 region has the DNA TGTGCCAGCAGCTTTGGCGCGGCGGGGGGGCGGGAGACCCAGTACTTC.

This clone is a singleton in its sample. This chain links TRBV6-6 with TRBJ2-1; D possibly corresponds to TRBD1 (5 bases). CDR1 and CDR2 from the germline V gene are MNHNY and SVGAGI (reference sequence). The CDR3 totals 12 residues. Deletions cut 6 bases from V and 6 bases from J, with 9 bases between. The CDR3 sequence: CASRIQANEQFF. The CDR3 bases are TGTGCCAGCAGAATACAGGCCAATGAGCAGTTCTTC.

The rearrangement links TRBV6-1 to TRBJ1-2; TRBD1 agrees at 9 bases. This CDR3 is built from 15 residues. The ends lost 5 bases at V and 4 bases at J; junction bases unmatched: 8. Germline V gene data show CDR1 as MNHNS and CDR2 as SASEGT. CDR3 sequence (DNA): TGTGCCAGCAGTATAGGACAGGGGCGAGGCTATGGCTACACCTTC. It is translated as CASSIGQGRGYGYTF.

The chain has TRBV9 and TRBJ2-1; TRBD2 aligns across 14 bases. The J segment lost 8 bases and the V segment lost 3 bases, leaving 10 bases of the junction unmatched. Germline loops: CDR1 SGDLS, CDR2 YYNGEE. The CDR3 totals 17 residues. CDR3 DNA sequence: TGTGCCAGCAGCGCCCGGTCTCGGGGACTAGCGGGAGATGAGCAGTTCTTC. It translates to CASSARSRGLAGDEQFF.

The chain is built from TRBV11-2 and TRBJ2-3; 8 bases line up with TRBD2. The V gene end was trimmed by 3 bases and the J gene end by 7 bases; junction bases not matched to a gene: 18. CDR1 SGHAT and CDR2 FQNNGV come from the germline V gene. CDR3 length: 18 residues. CDR3: CASSLPFRLRGGINTQYF. The CDR3 region has the DNA TGTGCCAGCAGCTTGCCCTTTAGACTCCGGGGGGGGATAAATACGCAGTATTTT. The variable domain in full, with the rest retrieved from reference TRBV11-2 and TRBJ2-3, is EAGVAQSPRYKIIEKRQSVAFWCNPISGHATLYWYQQILGQGPKLLIQFQNNGVVDDSQLPKDRFSAERLKGVDSTLKIQPAKLEDSAVYLCASSLPFRLRGGINTQYFGPGTRLTVL.

This clone was seen only a few times. The CDR3 reads CAWTPRLYPTDTQYF. The CDR3 region has the DNA TGTGCCTGGACCCCCCGCCTCTACCCAACAGATACGCAGTATTTT. This chain joins TRBV30 and TRBJ2-3; no clear D gene. Germline CDR1 GTSNPN, CDR2 SVGIG (reference sequence). This CDR3 region has 15 residues. The germline V and J ends were trimmed by 4 bases and 3 bases, with 17 bases remaining between them. Together with reference TRBV30 and TRBJ2-3, the CDR3 gives the full variable domain: SQTIHQWPATLVQPVGSPLSLECTVEGTSNPNLYWYRQAAGRGLQLLFYSVGIGQISSEVPQNLSASRPQDRQFILSSKKLLLSDSGFYLCAWTPRLYPTDTQYFGPGTRLTVL.

The chain has TRBV27 and TRBJ1-1, with D perhaps TRBD1 (5 bases). The germline V gene encodes CDR1 MNHEY and CDR2 SMNVEV (reference sequence). This CDR3 region has 15 residues. Trimming stripped 6 bases from V and 0 bases from J, with 14 bases between. The CDR3: CASRATGVMNTEAFF. CDR3 in DNA: TGTGCCAGCAGAGCAACAGGTGTGATGAACACTGAAGCTTTCTTT.

This chain links TRBV27 with TRBJ2-2; D is undetermined. With 4 bases removed from V and 5 bases from J, the gap between germline ends came to 14 bases. The CDR3 spans 15 residues. Germline V gene sequence: CDR1 MNHEY, CDR2 SMNVEV (reference sequence). The CDR3 here is CASSSSSVLTGELFF. CDR3 nucleotides: TGTGCCAGCAGTTCCTCGAGCGTCCTGACCGGGGAGCTGTTTTTT.

The sample holds a few counts of this clone. The chain joins TRBV7-3 to TRBJ2-1, with 11 bases that match TRBD2. The CDR3 consists of 16 residues. Germline trimming cut 5 bases from V and 2 bases from J; bases unmatched to any gene: 5. The germline V gene encodes CDR1 SGHTA and CDR2 FQGTGA. This CDR3 is CASSLLAGGAYNEQFF. For the CDR3, the DNA is TGTGCCAGCAGCCTGCTAGCGGGGGGCGCCTACAATGAGCAGTTCTTC.

The chain links TRBV9 to TRBJ2-1; 9 nucleotides agree with TRBD1. This CDR3 comprises 12 residues. Germline V gives CDR1 SGDLS, CDR2 YYNGEE. Trimming cost V 7 bases and J 9 bases; bases outside gene matches: 5. The CDR3 sequence is CASVRQGGEQFF. The DNA for the CDR3 is TGTGCCAGCGTAAGACAGGGGGGTGAGCAGTTCTTC.

This clone was counted between two and nine times. The chain is built from TRBV10-1 and TRBJ2-3; 8 bases match TRBD2. Germline V gives CDR1 WNHNN, CDR2 SYGVQD (reference sequence). The CDR3 spans 16 residues. V shed 3 bases, J shed 5 bases, and the junction held 10 bases outside the gene matches. For the CDR3, the DNA is TGCGCCAGCAGTGACGTGCCAGCGGGGGTCGAAGATACGCAGTATTTT. Its translation: CASSDVPAGVEDTQYF.

J is TRBJ2-2 and V is TRBV11-3, with 10 nucleotides matching TRBD2. The V and J ends lost 1 base and 4 bases, in that order; junction bases with no gene match: 3. Germline assignment: CDR1 SGHNT and CDR2 YENEEA. The CDR3 runs to 16 residues. CDR3 DNA: TGTGCCAGCAGCTTAGGGGGACTAGCGAGCACCGGGGAGCTGTTTTTT. Residues: CASSLGGLASTGELFF.

The V call is TRBV7-2, the J call TRBJ2-6, with D tentatively TRBD2 (5 bases). In germline, CDR1 is SGHTA, CDR2 FQGNSA. Deletions cut 6 bases from V and 1 base from J, with 10 bases between. The CDR3 contains 15 residues. The chain's CDR3 is CASRTTSSGANVLTF. CDR3 DNA sequence: TGTGCCAGCAGAACCACTAGTTCTGGGGCCAACGTCCTGACTTTC. The full variable domain, its missing parts supplied by reference TRBV7-2 and TRBJ2-6, is GAGVSQSPSNKVTEKGKDVELRCDPISGHTALYWYRQSLGQGLEFLIYFQGNSAPDKSGLPSDRFSAERTGGSVSTLTIQRTQQEDSAVYLCASRTTSSGANVLTFGAGSRLTVL.

This clone came up once. This chain links TRBV5-1 with TRBJ1-4, with 11 bases fitting TRBD1. The trim removed 4 bases at V and 6 bases at J, leaving 2 bases unmatched. CDR3 length: 14 residues. Germline values: CDR1 SGHRS, CDR2 YFSETQ. In DNA, the CDR3 is TGCGCCAGCAGCGCGGGACAGGGGGATGAAAAACTGTTTTTT. This sequence encodes CASSAGQGDEKLFF.

V is TRBV28 and J is TRBJ2-1; D may be TRBD2 (5 bases). The CDR3 totals 14 residues. Germline values: CDR1 MDHEN, CDR2 SYDVKM. The V end was cut by 8 bases, the J end by 0 bases, with 11 bases between. The CDR3 DNA follows: TGTGCCAGCCTGACTGGGAGCTCCTACAATGAGCAGTTCTTC. Protein sequence: CASLTGSSYNEQFF. The whole variable domain, remainder taken from reference TRBV28 and TRBJ2-1, is DVKVTQSSRYLVKRTGEKVFLECVQDMDHENMFWYRQDPGLGLRLIYFSYDVKMKEKGDIPEGYSVSREKKERFSLILESASTNQTSMYLCASLTGSSYNEQFFGPGTRLTVL.